These 14 T cell receptor beta chains were sequenced from one sample in a study of blood T cell repertoires in COVID-19. TCRdb keeps only in-frame clones here, not all; method: immunoSEQ multiplex PCR. The sample carries under 65,000 clones, around 90% recorded once. The sequencing sample was made of peripheral blood. The receptors derive from a woman older than 75 with active COVID-19.

The chain couples TRBV6-5 to TRBJ1-5, with D unresolved. There are 13 residues in the CDR3. Germline-derived CDR1 and CDR2 are MNHEY and SVGAGI. Trimming left V 7 bases short and J 6 bases short, with 13 bases between. Written as DNA, the CDR3 is TGTGCCAGCAACGTGGCCTCTAGTCAGCCCCAGCATTTT. It translates to CASNVASSQPQHF.

This rearrangement joins TRBV5-1 to TRBJ2-6, with D perhaps matching TRBD2 (5 bases). CDR3 size: 20 residues. Germline V gene sequence: CDR1 SGHRS, CDR2 YFSETQ. Deletions cut 0 bases from V and 1 base from J, with 20 bases between. DNA for the CDR3: TGCGCCAGCAGCTTGGCTCTAGCCATAGCTAACCGATCTGGGGCCAACGTCCTGACTTTC. Translated: CASSLALAIANRSGANVLTF.

In its sample, this clone was seen once. The V call is TRBV4-1, the J call TRBJ1-4, with 8 bases identical to TRBD1. Trimming at V came to 3 bases and at J to 1 base, leaving 4 bases not matched to a gene. CDR3 length: 16 residues. CDR1 is MGHRA, CDR2 YSYEKL, per germline. CDR3 amino acids: CASSHRDRLTNEKLFF. CDR3 DNA sequence: TGCGCCAGCAGCCACCGGGACAGGTTAACTAATGAAAAACTGTTTTTT.

The chain carries TRBV3-1 (or the pseudogene TRBV3-2) and TRBJ2-5; TRBD2 aligns across 14 bases. This CDR3 is 16 amino acids long. Germline lookup yields CDR1 LGHDT and CDR2 YNNKEL (reference sequence). The V segment lost 1 base and the J segment 4 bases; nucleotides outside the gene matches: 2. DNA for the CDR3: TGTGCCAGCAGCCAAGTCGGACTAGCGGGGGGAGAGACCCAGTACTTC. This translates into CASSQVGLAGGETQYF.

The J gene is TRBJ1-5, the V gene TRBV2; 10 positions agree with TRBD1. This CDR3 spans 14 amino acids. V dropped 8 bases and J dropped 6; count of bases not matched to a gene: 7. The germline gives CDR1 SNHLY, CDR2 FYNNEI. The chain's CDR3 is CASQDRGHGQPQHF. In nucleotides, the CDR3 is TGTGCCAGCCAAGACAGGGGGCATGGTCAGCCCCAGCATTTT.

This clone appeared a single time. J is TRBJ1-4 and V is TRBV5-4; D unresolved. CDR1 and CDR2 (germline): SGHNT, YYREEE (reference sequence). Deletions cut 4 bases from V and 5 bases from J, with 12 bases between. The CDR3 covers 14 residues. The CDR3: CASSPAGKNEKLFF. The CDR3 DNA reads as TGTGCCAGCAGCCCAGCCGGGAAAAATGAAAAACTGTTTTTT.

Details on this clone: Germline is not matched at one junction end, which may reflect a read error. The CDR3 protein is CAGSRRQGEKTQYF. CDR3 in DNA: TGTGCCGGCAGCCGCCGACAGGGGGAAAAGACCCAGTACTTC. The chain links TRBV7-2 to TRBJ2-5, with TRBD1 identical over 9 bases. The CDR3 is 14 amino acids. Germline loops: CDR1 SGHTA, CDR2 FQGNSA.

The genes are TRBV4-2 and TRBJ2-1; 9 positions match TRBD2. The CDR3 spans 15 residues. Germline CDR1 is LGHNA and CDR2 is YNFKEQ. V trimming: 1 base; J trimming: 8 bases; junction bases outside the gene matches: 6. CDR3 in amino acids: CASSQGISGGDEQFF. The CDR3 region has the DNA TGTGCCAGCAGCCAAGGTATTAGCGGGGGCGATGAGCAGTTCTTC.

V gene TRBV5-1 combines with J gene TRBJ2-5; 11 nucleotides align to TRBD2. The junction had 10 bases not matched to a gene; V was cut back by 6 bases and J by 0 bases. Germline loops: CDR1 SGHRS, CDR2 YFSETQ. The CDR3 totals 17 residues. The CDR3 protein is CASTRTSGREYQETQYF. The CDR3 region has the DNA TGCGCCAGCACACGGACTAGCGGGCGAGAGTACCAAGAGACCCAGTACTTC.

This chain links TRBV5-1 with TRBJ2-3; 8 nucleotides align to TRBD1. Germline V gene data show CDR1 as SGHRS and CDR2 as YFSETQ. V trimming: 6 bases; J trimming: 0 bases; junction bases outside the gene matches: 18. This CDR3 spans 19 amino acids. CDR3 in amino acids: CASNRRGQAGGGSTDTQYF. The CDR3 DNA follows: TGCGCCAGCAACCGGAGGGGACAGGCTGGAGGCGGAAGCACAGATACGCAGTATTTT.

This sequence joins TRBV5-4 and TRBJ1-3; D is possibly TRBD1 (5 bases). V dropped 3 bases and J dropped 0 bases, with 13 bases sitting between them. CDR1 is SGHNT, CDR2 YYREEE, per germline (reference sequence). The CDR3 sequence is 16 residues long. In nucleotides, the CDR3 is TGTGCCAGCAGCTCGGGGGACGGGAGCTCTGGAAACACCATATATTTT. The encoded protein is CASSSGDGSSGNTIYF.

The V call is TRBV28, the J call TRBJ1-2; no definite D call. CDR3 size: 12 residues. The germline CDR1 and CDR2 sequences are MDHEN and SYDVKM. The germline V and J ends were trimmed by 6 bases and 2 bases, with 7 bases remaining between them. DNA of the CDR3: TGTGCCAGCAGGACAACCAACTATGGCTACACCTTC. As protein: CASRTTNYGYTF.

The chain combines TRBV30 with TRBJ1-5; maybe TRBD1 (6 bases). Per the germline V gene, CDR1 is GTSNPN and CDR2 is SVGIG (reference sequence). The length of the CDR3 is 15 residues. V lost 1 base and J lost 7, with 17 bases in between. CDR3 in amino acids: CAWSAGAGRDQPQHF. CDR3 DNA: TGTGCCTGGAGTGCAGGGGCAGGCCGGGACCAGCCCCAGCATTTT. The full variable domain, its missing parts supplied by reference TRBV30 and TRBJ1-5, is SQTIHQWPATLVQPVGSPLSLECTVEGTSNPNLYWYRQAAGRGLQLLFYSVGIGQISSEVPQNLSASRPQDRQFILSSKKLLLSDSGFYLCAWSAGAGRDQPQHFGDGTRLSIL.

The chain recombines TRBV7-8 with TRBJ1-1; 7 bases align to TRBD1. The CDR3 extends over 17 amino acids. J was trimmed by 1 base and V by 5 bases; bases with no gene match: 13. The germline V gene has CDR1 SGHVS and CDR2 FQNEAQ. The CDR3 loop reads CASSPTGSEVWNTEAFF. DNA of the CDR3: TGTGCCAGCAGCCCGACAGGGAGCGAGGTGTGGAACACTGAAGCTTTCTTT.